This T cell receptor (beta chain) was sequenced for a study of blood T cell repertoires in COVID-19 (TCRdb year 2020). About the study as a whole: The collaborator samples originated in the United States, Italy and Spain and spanned the acute and convalescent phases of COVID-19. The dataset comprised deeply sampled blood TCRbeta repertoires from subjects exposed to, actively infected with, or recovered from COVID-19. Sample metadata almost always included a de-identified subject ID, COVID-19 status, age in years and sex. HLA class I and class II types, where available, came from metadata supplied by the sample provider rather than from assay-based typing. The material from the prospective study consisted of cDNA or gDNA derived from T cells, B-cell-depleted T cells, or PBMCs. The samples were drawn from two sources: the first 160 participants of the ongoing ImmuneRACE study, and 1,000 to 1,500 subjects contributed by 6 global collaborators. A freely available public database, intended as a resource for researchers studying the immune response to SARS-CoV-2, is where the repertoires were released.

TCRbeta CDR3 regions were amplified from genomic DNA using the immunoSEQ Assay, a bias-controlled multiplex PCR. Regarding the original processing steps: The number of nucleated cells in each sample was estimated from the amplification of reference gene primers within the assay. Sequence reads were collapsed and filtered to measure the absolute abundance of every unique TCRbeta CDR3 rearrangement. Productive Simpson clonality was computed per sample as the square root of Simpson's diversity index over productive rearrangements. The table was pulled from immuneACCESS by TCRdb, which kept in-frame rearrangements only. Such tables lose some clones; where checked, under half of the loss comes from unresolved V genes, and the rest has no known cause. Clonal size and the V and J genes are those of that table, whereas D and trimming came from the DNA. The sample table holds around 210,000 clones, of which approximately 90% were seen once. The ten top clones hold over 15% of the sample.

The germline V gene encodes CDR1 GTSNPN and CDR2 SVGIG (reference sequence). Between the V and J ends, shortened by 5 bases and 1 base respectively, the junction contains 14 bases. The CDR3 numbers 15 residues from cysteine through phenylalanine. Solely the CDR3 DNA is kept, with 45 bases framed from the first base. The study at large found these results: Clinical and demographic metadata were provided uncurated, with the amount varying by source and participant.

As concerns this clone: This receptor's antigen is unknown. No base-level quality is on record; no much larger clone is a single base apart.

In Seattle, one collaborating source enrolled patients while the infection was active and tracked those patients longitudinally over the course of disease. Collaborating institutions collected whole blood in K2EDTA tubes following their own protocols. For TCRbeta analysis, collaborators shipped samples in one of three forms: frozen whole blood, isolated PBMCs, or DNA extracted from either of those sample types. The chain joins TRBV30 to TRBJ2-2; TRBD2 is a possible D gene, resting on 6 matching bases. Sequencing used peripheral blood. The receptor's source is a man aged 45-60 years with COVID-19, enrolled during active disease. The CDR3 amino acid sequence is: CAWAEGWLNTGELFF. Here is the DNA: TGTGCCTGGGCGGAGGGTTGGCTGAACACCGGGGAGCTGTTTTTT. Reference TRBV30 and TRBJ2-2 proteins supply the regions before and after the CDR3; the full variable domain is: SQTIHQWPATLVQPVGSPLSLECTVEGTSNPNLYWYRQAAGRGLQLLFYSVGIGQISSEVPQNLSASRPQDRQFILSSKKLLLSDSGFYLCAWAEGWLNTGELFFGEGSRLTVL.